Below are 20 T cell receptor beta chains sequenced from a single sample in a study of CD8 T cells in ankylosing spondylitis. TCRdb ran MiXCR on the 5' RACE reads and lists one entry per CDR3 protein. The sample lists 750,000 to 850,000 distinct CDR3 sequences, over 9.5% occurring once. Their target antigens are unknown. Overall study findings and caveats: One TCR beta motif, made up of eight highly homologous variants, appeared characteristic of ankylosing spondylitis blood.

The sample taken for sequencing was blood, either unsorted or a sorted T cell fraction (not recorded which). The receptors were sampled from a male donor with ankylosing spondylitis.

This clonotype has more than one count but fewer than ten. J is TRBJ2-7 and V is TRBV6-1; 7 nucleotides agree with TRBD2. Germline loops: CDR1 MNHNS, CDR2 SASEGT. The CDR3 is 17 residues long. The ends lost 6 bases at V and 2 bases at J; junction bases unmatched: 16. Written as DNA, the CDR3 is TGTGCCAGCAGAAGGGGAGCCACCGCGGGAGCGGCCTACGAGCAGTACTTC. Translating gives CASRRGATAGAAYEQYF.

This clonotype was picked up a small number of times. The chain carries TRBV5-1 and TRBJ2-3; tentative D call: TRBD1 (5 bases). Trimming took 2 bases from V and 1 from J, leaving 20 bases between them. Germline V gives CDR1 SGHRS, CDR2 YFSETQ. The CDR3 consists of 18 residues. Here the CDR3 DNA reads TGCGCCAGCAGCTTAAGAGTCAGGCCAGGGTCGGGCACAGATACGCAGTATTTT. It encodes CASSLRVRPGSGTDTQYF.

The gene calls are TRBV20-1 and TRBJ2-7; D possibly corresponds to TRBD2 (6 bases). V was cut by 5 bases and J by 5 bases, with 10 bases left in between. Germline values: CDR1 DFQATT, CDR2 SNEGSKA (reference sequence). The CDR3 contains 11 residues. This CDR3 reads CSASRGNEQYF. CDR3 bases: TGCAGTGCTTCGCGGGGAAACGAGCAGTACTTC.

The J gene is TRBJ2-3, the V gene TRBV5-4, with D perhaps TRBD1 or TRBD2 (5 bases each). Per germline, CDR1 SGHNT and CDR2 YYREEE (reference sequence). Trimming took 4 bases from V and 2 from J, leaving 20 bases between them. The CDR3 loop spans 17 amino acids. DNA for the CDR3: TGTGCCAGCAGCGAAGAGGGACGGACACCTTTCACAGATACGCAGTATTTT. Protein: CASSEEGRTPFTDTQYF.

This clonotype was observed many times. The chain links TRBV12-3 or TRBV12-4 to TRBJ1-4, with D possibly TRBD1 on 5 matching bases. V was pared by 7 bases and J by 7 bases, with 16 bases between. The CDR3 is 14 residues long. The CDR3 sequence: CASTREGRGEKLFF. The CDR3 coding sequence is TGTGCCAGCACCCGAGAGGGGCGCGGTGAAAAACTGTTTTTT.

Of note for this clonotype: A much larger clonotype is one base distant, so this may be a read error. The chain has TRBV11-2 and TRBJ2-2; D not resolved. Trimming removed 7 bases at V and 3 bases at J, with 3 bases between. The CDR3 extends over 11 amino acids. The germline gives CDR1 SGHAT, CDR2 FQNNGV. CDR3 in amino acids: CASTHTGELFF. CDR3 DNA: TGTGCCAGCACCCACACCGGGGAGCTGTTTTTT. The whole variable domain, filled in from reference TRBV11-2 and TRBJ2-2, reads EAGVAQSPRYKIIEKRQSVAFWCNPISGHATLYWYQQILGQGPKLLIQFQNNGVVDDSQLPKDRFSAERLKGVDSTLKIQPAKLEDSAVYLCASTHTGELFFGEGSRLTVL.

The CDR3 loop is CASSQAIGQGGYEQYF. For the CDR3, the DNA is TGCGCCAGCAGCCAAGCGATCGGACAGGGCGGCTACGAGCAGTACTTC. The rearrangement uses TRBV4-1 and TRBJ2-7, with 8 bases matching TRBD1. The germline V gene has CDR1 MGHRA and CDR2 YSYEKL. V trimming: 1 base; J trimming: 3 bases; junction bases outside the gene matches: 8. The length of the CDR3 is 16 residues.

This clonotype has more than one count but fewer than ten. This chain joins TRBV20-1 and TRBJ2-3, with 7 bases that match TRBD1. Germline-derived CDR1 and CDR2 are DFQATT and SNEGSKA (reference sequence). CDR3 length: 15 residues. J lost 4 bases, V lost 0 bases, and 7 bases had no gene match. The CDR3 DNA reads TGCAGTGCTAGAGACGTCCCGGGACAGTCAGATACGCAGTATTTT. This encodes CSARDVPGQSDTQYF.

The sample holds a few counts of this clonotype. The chain joins TRBV20-1 to TRBJ1-3; possibly TRBD1 for D (6 bases). CDR1 is DFQATT, CDR2 SNEGSKA, per germline (reference sequence). Trimming took 2 bases from V and 1 from J, leaving 12 bases between them. The CDR3 is 15 residues long. For the CDR3, the DNA is TGCAGTGCTAGAACAGGGACAAATTCTGGAAACACCATATATTTT. It encodes CSARTGTNSGNTIYF.

The genes are TRBV7-2 and TRBJ2-2; D call uncertain. This CDR3 is 17 amino acids long. V gave up 2 bases and J gave up 0 bases, with 13 bases separating them. Germline CDR1 is SGHTA and CDR2 is FQGNSA. CDR3 nucleotides: TGTGCCAGCAGCTTAAATATCGAACAGACGAACACCGGGGAGCTGTTTTTT. Residues: CASSLNIEQTNTGELFF.

This clonotype was recorded many times. The chain combines TRBV6-5 with TRBJ2-7; the match to TRBD2 covers 11 bases. The V segment lost 2 bases and the J segment 0 bases; nucleotides outside the gene matches: 6. Germline V CDR1 and CDR2: MNHEY, SVGAGI. This CDR3 has 17 amino acids. The DNA for the CDR3 is TGTGCCAGCAGTTACGGGCTAGCGGGGGGAAGCTCCTACGAGCAGTACTTC. This gives the protein CASSYGLAGGSSYEQYF.

V gene TRBV24-1 combines with J gene TRBJ2-1; D might be TRBD2 (7 bases). Germline lookup yields CDR1 KGHDR and CDR2 SFDVKD. CDR3 size: 14 residues. Trimming removed 7 bases at V and 8 bases at J, with 17 bases between. The CDR3 DNA follows: TGTGCCACCAGGGGAGGGGGGAGTCGCTATGAGCAGTTCTTC. Translation gives CATRGGGSRYEQFF.

This sequence joins TRBV7-2 and TRBJ1-1, with D unresolved. Per the germline V gene, CDR1 is SGHTA and CDR2 is FQGNSA. The CDR3 sequence is 11 residues long. Trimming took 8 bases from V and 3 from J, leaving 7 bases between them. The chain's CDR3 is CASAWDTEAFF. The CDR3 bases are TGTGCCAGCGCGTGGGACACTGAAGCTTTCTTT.

The chain combines TRBV6-2 or TRBV6-3 with TRBJ1-1; D is unclear. CDR3 size: 12 residues. Trimming took 5 bases from V and 5 from J, leaving 9 bases between them. Germline-derived CDR1 and CDR2 are MNHEY and SVGEGT. CDR3 sequence: CASSTLSTEAFF. CDR3 nucleotides: TGTGCCAGCAGTACTCTGAGTACTGAAGCTTTCTTT.

This chain uses TRBV28 with TRBJ2-3; 8 positions agree with TRBD1. The length of the CDR3 is 15 residues. In germline, CDR1 is MDHEN, CDR2 SYDVKM. Trimming removed 3 bases from V and 2 bases from J; junction bases left unmatched: 4. CDR3 bases: TGTGCCAGCAGTTTGACAGGGGCCTTCACAGATACGCAGTATTTT. It codes for CASSLTGAFTDTQYF.

This clonotype has a handful of counts. CDR3 sequence reads: CSASRAGYLSTDTQYF. CDR3 sequence (DNA): TGCAGTGCTAGTCGTGCGGGGTATCTTAGCACAGATACGCAGTATTTT. The V gene is TRBV20-1, the J gene TRBJ2-3; D might be TRBD2 (6 bases). The germline gives CDR1 DFQATT, CDR2 SNEGSKA (reference sequence). The CDR3 has 16 amino acids. The V and J ends lost 3 bases and 0 bases respectively, with 16 bases between them.

This clonotype was seen a handful of times. The J gene is TRBJ2-1, the V gene TRBV29-1, with 9 bases that match TRBD2. CDR3 length equals 13 residues. The J segment lost 7 bases and the V segment lost 2 bases, leaving 3 bases of the junction unmatched. In germline, CDR1 is SQVTM, CDR2 ANQGSEA. The CDR3 here is CSVERLAGNEQFF. CDR3 sequence (DNA): TGCAGCGTTGAACGGCTAGCGGGAAATGAGCAGTTCTTC.

The gene calls are TRBV5-1 and TRBJ1-2; possible D gene TRBD1, 5 bases. Trimming took off 0 bases at V and 8 bases at J, with 17 bases between the two ends. The CDR3 extends over 15 amino acids. Germline CDR1 and CDR2: SGHRS and YFSETQ. CDR3 region: CASSLDVLQGGGYTF. Written as DNA, the CDR3 is TGCGCCAGCAGCTTGGATGTTTTGCAGGGTGGAGGCTACACCTTC.

This clonotype showed up many times. This chain links TRBV4-3 with TRBJ2-5, with 8 positions matching TRBD1. The V gene end was trimmed by 1 base and the J gene end by 11 bases; junction bases not matched to a gene: 6. From germline, CDR1 is LGHNA and CDR2 YSLEER. This CDR3 is built from 13 residues. The CDR3 is CASSQVDGTGQYF. In nucleotides, the CDR3 is TGCGCCAGCAGCCAAGTGGATGGGACAGGACAGTACTTC.

The V call is TRBV5-1, the J call TRBJ2-3, with D possibly being TRBD2 (5 bases). Per germline, CDR1 SGHRS and CDR2 YFSETQ. The V and J ends lost 6 bases and 2 bases respectively, with 10 bases between them. CDR3 length equals 13 residues. The CDR3 DNA is TGCGCCAGCACCTCGGACTTCACAGATACGCAGTATTTT. Its protein product is CASTSDFTDTQYF.